These 10 T cell receptor beta chains share one sample of origin, sequenced in a study of graft-versus-host responses after intestinal transplantation. For these TCRs, the target antigens are not known. The repertoire was sequenced with immunoSEQ multiplex PCR; TCRdb's copy has only in-frame clones and lacks some. The sample records about 97,000 clones, 90% to 95% being singletons. This specimen was unstimulated CD4+ T cells sorted from spleen or lymph node cells, taken before transplant. The receptor source for this set is a human donor who was the organ donor for an intestinal transplant.

The chain combines TRBV11-2 with TRBJ2-4; the D is unclear. The CDR3 loop spans 14 amino acids. V lost 4 bases, J lost 0 bases, and 7 bases lay in between. CDR1 and CDR2 from the germline V gene are SGHAT and FQNNGV. The CDR3 nucleotides read TGTGCCAGCAGCTCCAGAATAGCCAAAAACATTCAGTACTTC. Amino acids: CASSSRIAKNIQYF.

The chain uses TRBV6-5 and TRBJ1-1; D unresolved. Per the germline V gene, CDR1 is MNHEY and CDR2 is SVGAGI. This CDR3 comprises 15 residues. The V and J ends lost 5 bases and 1 base respectively, with 14 bases between them. The CDR3 DNA reads as TGTGCCAGCAGTCCACCGGGAGCCGGGAACACTGAAGCTTTCTTT. It encodes CASSPPGAGNTEAFF.

This chain uses TRBV4-3 with TRBJ1-6, with a weak D call TRBD1 (6 bases). Trimming took 4 bases from V and 11 from J, leaving 15 bases between them. CDR3 length equals 14 residues. Germline-derived CDR1 and CDR2 are LGHNA and YSLEER. The CDR3 protein is CASSLLGGNPPLHF. For the CDR3, the DNA is TGCGCCAGCAGCCTCTTAGGGGGAAATCCACCCCTCCACTTT.

Here the CDR3 reads CASSPLQTLEGEQYF. CDR3 coding DNA: TGTGCCAGCTCACCCCTGCAGACGCTGGAGGGGGAGCAGTACTTC. The chain combines TRBV18 with TRBJ2-7, with D maybe TRBD2 (6 bases). V was pared by 3 bases and J by 7 bases, with 19 bases between. This CDR3 is 15 amino acids long. Germline V CDR1 and CDR2: KGHSH, LQKENI. The variable domain in full, with the rest retrieved from reference TRBV18 and TRBJ2-7, is NAGVMQNPRHLVRRRGQEARLRCSPMKGHSHVYWYRQLPEEGLKFMVYLQKENIIDESGMPKERFSAEFPKEGPSILRIQQVVRGDSAAYFCASSPLQTLEGEQYFGPGTRLTVT.

The V call is TRBV7-9, the J call TRBJ2-5; D may be TRBD1 (5 bases). This CDR3 has 13 residues. From germline, CDR1 is SEHNR and CDR2 FQNEAQ (reference sequence). Between the trimmed V and J ends, which lost 5 bases and 5 bases, there was a span of 12 bases. In nucleotides, the CDR3 is TGTGCCAGCAGCCCACGAAGACAGGAGACCCAGTACTTC. Its protein is CASSPRRQETQYF.

The V call is TRBV28, the J call TRBJ2-7; perhaps TRBD1 as D (5 bases). CDR1 is MDHEN and CDR2 is SYDVKM in the germline V gene. CDR3 length: 14 residues. Trimming took 1 base from V and 7 from J, leaving 14 bases between them. The CDR3 here is CASSLSWAGREQYF. CDR3 DNA: TGTGCCAGCAGTTTATCGTGGGCAGGGCGGGAGCAGTACTTC.

This chain connects TRBV5-1 to TRBJ2-1; 8 nucleotides align to TRBD2. The CDR3 loop spans 15 amino acids. The V gene end was trimmed by 0 bases and the J gene end by 6 bases; junction bases not matched to a gene: 5. Germline-derived CDR1 and CDR2 are SGHRS and YFSETQ. CDR3 sequence (DNA): TGCGCCAGCAGCTTGGTCGCGGGGGGCCTCAATGAGCAGTTCTTC. This translates into CASSLVAGGLNEQFF.

The DNA for the CDR3 is TGTGCCAGCAGCTTGGATATGGCGGTCCCTCTTACCTCCTATGGCTACACCTTC. As protein: CASSLDMAVPLTSYGYTF. The genes are TRBV5-4 and TRBJ1-2, with no clear D. The V end lost 0 bases, the J end lost 4 bases, and 22 bases lay between the germline ends. The germline gives CDR1 SGHNT, CDR2 YYREEE (reference sequence). CDR3 size: 18 residues.

This sequence joins TRBV27 and TRBJ2-5, with 11 bases that match TRBD2. This CDR3 is built from 15 residues. Germline values: CDR1 MNHEY, CDR2 SMNVEV (reference sequence). With V trimmed by 6 bases and J by 4 bases, 7 bases remained unmatched. DNA of the CDR3: TGTGCCAGCAGACCTAGGACTAGCGGGCGAGAGACCCAGTACTTC. It encodes CASRPRTSGRETQYF.

The rearrangement joins TRBV11-2 to TRBJ2-3, with TRBD1 matching over 8 bases. Germline V gene sequence: CDR1 SGHAT, CDR2 FQNNGV. The junction had 8 bases not matched to a gene; V was cut back by 6 bases and J by 3 bases. The CDR3 runs to 15 residues. In DNA form, the CDR3 reads TGTGCCAGCAGTTACACAGGGGGGAAAACAGATACGCAGTATTTT. This translates into CASSYTGGKTDTQYF.